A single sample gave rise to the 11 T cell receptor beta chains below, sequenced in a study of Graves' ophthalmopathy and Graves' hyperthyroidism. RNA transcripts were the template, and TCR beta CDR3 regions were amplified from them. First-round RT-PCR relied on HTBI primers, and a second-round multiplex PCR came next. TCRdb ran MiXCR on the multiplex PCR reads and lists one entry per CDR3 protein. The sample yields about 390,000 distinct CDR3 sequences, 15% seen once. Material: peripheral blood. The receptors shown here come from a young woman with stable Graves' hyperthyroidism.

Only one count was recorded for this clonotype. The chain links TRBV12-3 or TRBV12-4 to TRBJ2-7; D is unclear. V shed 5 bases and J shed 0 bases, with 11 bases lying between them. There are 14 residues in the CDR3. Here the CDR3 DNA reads TGTGCCAGCAGTCGGATGGAGTTCTCCTACGAGCAGTACTTC. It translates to CASSRMEFSYEQYF.

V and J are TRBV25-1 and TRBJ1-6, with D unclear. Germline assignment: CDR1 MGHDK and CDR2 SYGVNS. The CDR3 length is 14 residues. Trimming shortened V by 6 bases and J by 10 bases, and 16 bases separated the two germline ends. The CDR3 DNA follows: TGTGCCAGCAGGGGAGGGCGGGTCCAGTCACCCCTCCACTTT. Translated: CASRGGRVQSPLHF.

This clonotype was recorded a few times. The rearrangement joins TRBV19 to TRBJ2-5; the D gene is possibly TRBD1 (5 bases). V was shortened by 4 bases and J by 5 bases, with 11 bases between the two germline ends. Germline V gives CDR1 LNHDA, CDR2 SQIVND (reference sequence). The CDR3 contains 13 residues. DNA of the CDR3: TGTGCCAGTAGTACCAGGGAATTTGAGACCCAGTACTTC. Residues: CASSTREFETQYF.

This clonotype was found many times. Here the CDR3 reads CASSQPYRRDLSGNTIYF. In nucleotides, the CDR3 is TGTGCCAGCAGTCAACCCTACAGACGTGACCTCTCTGGAAACACCATATATTTT. This chain connects TRBV2 to TRBJ1-3; D gene unclear. Trimming removed 5 bases at V and 0 bases at J, with 20 bases between. Germline loops: CDR1 SNHLY, CDR2 FYNNEI. This CDR3 comprises 18 residues.

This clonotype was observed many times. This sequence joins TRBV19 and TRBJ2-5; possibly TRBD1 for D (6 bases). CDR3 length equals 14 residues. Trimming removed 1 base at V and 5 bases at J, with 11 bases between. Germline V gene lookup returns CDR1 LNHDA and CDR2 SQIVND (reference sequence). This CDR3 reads CASSIGQEKETQYF. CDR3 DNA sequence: TGTGCCAGTAGTATAGGACAGGAAAAGGAGACCCAGTACTTC.

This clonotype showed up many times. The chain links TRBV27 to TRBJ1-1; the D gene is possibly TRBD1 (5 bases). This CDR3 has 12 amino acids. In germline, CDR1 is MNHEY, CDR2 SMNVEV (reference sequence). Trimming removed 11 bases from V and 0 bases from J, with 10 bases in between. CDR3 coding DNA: TGTGCCCCGGACAACATGAACACTGAAGCTTTCTTT. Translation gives CAPDNMNTEAFF.

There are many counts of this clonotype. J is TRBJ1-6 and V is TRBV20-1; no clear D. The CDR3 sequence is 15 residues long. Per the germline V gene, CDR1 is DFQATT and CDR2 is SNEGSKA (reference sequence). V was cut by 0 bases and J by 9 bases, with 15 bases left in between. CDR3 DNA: TGCAGTGCTAGAGATCCTCAGGTCCATGGTTCACCCCTCCACTTT. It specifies CSARDPQVHGSPLHF.

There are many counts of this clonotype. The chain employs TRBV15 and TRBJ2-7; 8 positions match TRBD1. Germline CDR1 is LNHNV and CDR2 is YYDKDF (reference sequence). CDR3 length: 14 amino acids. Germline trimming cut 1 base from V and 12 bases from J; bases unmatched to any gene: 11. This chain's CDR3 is CATSRGGTGNQLYF. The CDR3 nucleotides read TGTGCCACCAGCAGAGGGGGGACAGGCAATCAGCTGTACTTC.

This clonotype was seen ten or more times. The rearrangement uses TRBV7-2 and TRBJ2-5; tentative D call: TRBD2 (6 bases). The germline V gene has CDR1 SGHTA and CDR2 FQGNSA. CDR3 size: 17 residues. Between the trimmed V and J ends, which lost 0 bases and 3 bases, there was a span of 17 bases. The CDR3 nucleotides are TGTGCCAGCAGCTTAGCGGGTAGCGGATTCGGGGAAGAGACCCAGTACTTC. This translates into CASSLAGSGFGEETQYF.

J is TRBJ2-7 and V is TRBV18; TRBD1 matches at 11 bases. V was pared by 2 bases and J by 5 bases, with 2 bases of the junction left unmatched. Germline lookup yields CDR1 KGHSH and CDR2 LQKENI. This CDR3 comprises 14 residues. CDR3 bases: TGTGCCAGCTCACCAAGGACAGGGGGCGACGAGCAGTACTTC. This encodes CASSPRTGGDEQYF. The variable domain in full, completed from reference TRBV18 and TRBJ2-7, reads NAGVMQNPRHLVRRRGQEARLRCSPMKGHSHVYWYRQLPEEGLKFMVYLQKENIIDESGMPKERFSAEFPKEGPSILRIQQVVRGDSAAYFCASSPRTGGDEQYFGPGTRLTVT.

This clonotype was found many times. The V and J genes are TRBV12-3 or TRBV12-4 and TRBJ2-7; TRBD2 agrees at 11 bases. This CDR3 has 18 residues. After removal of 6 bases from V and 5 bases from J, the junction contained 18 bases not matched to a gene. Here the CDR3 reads CASSFLTSGVSWGHEQYF. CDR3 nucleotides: TGTGCCAGCAGCTTCTTGACTAGCGGGGTCTCCTGGGGTCACGAGCAGTACTTC.